The 22 T cell receptor beta chains below all came from one sample that was sequenced in a study of T cell responses to AZD1222 COVID-19 vaccine. The assay was immunoSEQ multiplex PCR, and TCRdb's table has in-frame clones only and misses some. The table includes approximately 88,000 clones, around 90% detected once. This specimen was peripheral blood, taken 28 days after the second AZD1222 dose. The receptors come from an adult who received the AZD1222 COVID-19 vaccine.

V gene TRBV14 combines with J gene TRBJ2-3, with 10 bases aligning to TRBD1. V shed 4 bases, J shed 7 bases, and the junction held 5 bases outside the gene matches. CDR1 is SGHDN, CDR2 FVKESK, per germline. The CDR3 extends over 14 amino acids. The CDR3 DNA sequence: TGTGCCAGCAGCCGCCGGGACAGGGGCAATACGCAGTATTTT. Amino acids: CASSRRDRGNTQYF.

The chain uses TRBV7-9 and TRBJ1-1; D gene ambiguous. There are 11 residues in the CDR3. Germline V CDR1 and CDR2: SEHNR, FQNEAQ (reference sequence). Trimming removed 7 bases at V and 3 bases at J, with 6 bases between. The CDR3 DNA is TGTGCCAGCAAAAGGGACACTGAAGCTTTCTTT. Protein sequence: CASKRDTEAFF.

The chain combines TRBV12-3 or TRBV12-4 with TRBJ1-2, with no clear D. The CDR3 has 12 amino acids. V was clipped by 3 bases and J by 0 bases, with 2 bases between them. In DNA, the CDR3 is TGTGCCAGCAGTTTGACTAACTATGGCTACACCTTC. Translated: CASSLTNYGYTF.

V gene TRBV5-1 combines with J gene TRBJ1-6; D is uncertain. Per the germline V gene, CDR1 is SGHRS and CDR2 is YFSETQ. There are 15 residues in the CDR3. The V gene lost 0 bases and the J gene lost 5 bases, with 9 bases spanning the gap. CDR3 in DNA: TGCGCCAGCAGCTTGGAGGGCAGAAATAATTCACCCCTCCACTTT. Translated: CASSLEGRNNSPLHF.

The chain joins TRBV30 to TRBJ2-5, with 11 positions matching TRBD2. The CDR3 contains 16 residues. The V segment lost 3 bases and the J segment 3 bases; nucleotides outside the gene matches: 9. The germline CDR1 and CDR2 sequences are GTSNPN and SVGIG (reference sequence). The CDR3, as DNA: TGTGCCTGGAGGGGGCTAGCGGGGGGCCGAGAAGAGACCCAGTACTTC. Its protein is CAWRGLAGGREETQYF.

This clone was detected a few times. V usage is TRBV6-5 and J usage is TRBJ1-2, with D possibly matching TRBD1 (6 bases). The CDR3 is 13 amino acids. The germline V gene encodes CDR1 MNHEY and CDR2 SVGAGI. V was trimmed by 6 bases and J by 1 base, leaving 9 bases between them. The CDR3 DNA is TGTGCCAGCAGGCCACAGGGTAACTATGGCTACACCTTC. As protein: CASRPQGNYGYTF.

The chain recombines TRBV7-9 with TRBJ1-2, with unresolved D. From germline, CDR1 is SEHNR and CDR2 FQNEAQ (reference sequence). CDR3 length: 12 amino acids. Trimming pared 1 base from V and 3 bases from J, leaving 3 bases between. CDR3 residues: CASSLGDYGYTF. The CDR3 DNA follows: TGTGCCAGCAGCTTAGGGGACTATGGCTACACCTTC.

The rearrangement joins TRBV30 to TRBJ1-2, with D hard to call. Germline CDR1 is GTSNPN and CDR2 is SVGIG (reference sequence). Deletions cut 2 bases from V and 7 bases from J, with 20 bases between. The CDR3 extends over 15 amino acids. As DNA, the CDR3 is TGTGCCTGGAGTCCGATGGCTTCCCCAGCCGGTGGCTACACCTTC. This codes for CAWSPMASPAGGYTF. Looking up the rest from reference TRBV30 and TRBJ1-2 gives the full variable domain: SQTIHQWPATLVQPVGSPLSLECTVEGTSNPNLYWYRQAAGRGLQLLFYSVGIGQISSEVPQNLSASRPQDRQFILSSKKLLLSDSGFYLCAWSPMASPAGGYTFGSGTRLTVV.

The chain is built from TRBV18 and TRBJ2-7, with 13 bases identical to TRBD2. The ends lost 2 bases at V and 7 bases at J; junction bases unmatched: 5. Germline V gene data show CDR1 as KGHSH and CDR2 as LQKENI. There are 15 residues in the CDR3. The CDR3 DNA reads TGTGCCAGCTCACCAGGGACTAGCGGGGCTGGTGAGCAGTACTTC. It encodes CASSPGTSGAGEQYF.

This clone was seen a handful of times. This chain joins TRBV6-5 and TRBJ2-7, with TRBD2 as a possible D gene (6 bases). V lost 0 bases, J lost 3 bases, and 12 bases lay in between. The CDR3 runs 15 residues. The germline gives CDR1 MNHEY, CDR2 SVGAGI. The CDR3, as DNA: TGTGCCAGCAGTTACTCTTCCGGGGGAGGCTACGAGCAGTACTTC. This sequence encodes CASSYSSGGGYEQYF.

The chain links TRBV19 to TRBJ1-2; 9 nucleotides align to TRBD1. The CDR3 sequence is 15 residues long. Germline values: CDR1 LNHDA, CDR2 SQIVND (reference sequence). The trim removed 2 bases at V and 8 bases at J, leaving 9 bases unmatched. The CDR3 is CASSISRTGAHGYTF. The CDR3 nucleotides are TGTGCCAGTAGTATATCACGGACAGGGGCTCACGGCTACACCTTC. Drawing the rest from reference TRBV19 and TRBJ1-2, the complete variable domain is DGGITQSPKYLFRKEGQNVTLSCEQNLNHDAMYWYRQDPGQGLRLIYYSQIVNDFQKGDIAEGYSVSREKKESFPLTVTSAQKNPTAFYLCASSISRTGAHGYTFGSGTRLTVV.

J is TRBJ1-2 and V is TRBV5-5, with D possibly matching TRBD1 (6 bases). The CDR3 covers 15 residues. V was pared by 4 bases and J by 5 bases, with 18 bases between. Germline values: CDR1 SGHKS, CDR2 YYEKEE (reference sequence). CDR3 sequence: CASSPNPGTPYGYTF. In nucleotides, the CDR3 is TGTGCCAGCAGCCCGAACCCCGGGACACCATATGGCTACACCTTC.

The genes are TRBV27 and TRBJ1-5; D uncertain. Trimming shortened V by 1 base and J by 6 bases, and 10 bases separated the two germline ends. Germline V gene sequence: CDR1 MNHEY, CDR2 SMNVEV (reference sequence). CDR3 size: 14 residues. CDR3 sequence: CASSLYREGQPQHF. In DNA form, the CDR3 reads TGTGCCAGCAGTTTATATAGGGAGGGTCAGCCCCAGCATTTT.

J is TRBJ1-1 and V is TRBV18, with a possible D match to TRBD1 (6 bases). The CDR3 length is 15 residues. The V and J ends lost 3 bases and 3 bases respectively, with 14 bases between them. CDR1 KGHSH and CDR2 LQKENI come from the germline V gene. CDR3 in DNA: TGTGCCAGCTCACCGGCGGGAGGGGGAGACACTGAAGCTTTCTTT. This codes for CASSPAGGGDTEAFF.

The rearrangement uses TRBV6-6 and TRBJ1-2; 7 positions agree with TRBD1. V lost 9 bases and J lost 0; bases outside the gene matches: 10. This CDR3 comprises 15 residues. From germline, CDR1 is MNHNY and CDR2 SVGAGI (reference sequence). The CDR3 loop reads CASHELGQTNYGYTF. The CDR3 DNA reads as TGTGCCAGTCATGAGTTGGGACAGACTAACTATGGCTACACCTTC.

The chain carries TRBV10-3 and TRBJ2-7; 7 bases align to TRBD1. Germline V gene sequence: CDR1 ENHRY, CDR2 SYGVKD. CDR3 length equals 13 residues. V trimming: 6 bases; J trimming: 6 bases; junction bases outside the gene matches: 8. In DNA form, the CDR3 reads TGTGCCATCAGAGGTGGGGACAGAGGCGAGCAGTACTTC. This codes for CAIRGGDRGEQYF.

The chain employs TRBV18 and TRBJ1-1; no reliable D call. Per the germline V gene, CDR1 is KGHSH and CDR2 is LQKENI. There are 13 residues in the CDR3. The V and J ends lost 3 bases and 1 base respectively, with 6 bases between them. CDR3 residues: CASSPSENTEAFF. CDR3 nucleotides: TGTGCCAGCTCACCCTCTGAGAACACTGAAGCTTTCTTT.

The chain has TRBV27 and TRBJ2-1; 7 bases are a match to TRBD2. The CDR3 is 16 residues long. Losses at the gene ends were 2 bases for V and 0 bases for J; bases not matched to a gene: 4. Germline CDR1 MNHEY, CDR2 SMNVEV (reference sequence). The CDR3 sequence is CASSLNGGGSYNEQFF. In DNA form, the CDR3 reads TGTGCCAGCAGTTTAAACGGCGGGGGCTCCTACAATGAGCAGTTCTTC.

The rearrangement joins TRBV30 to TRBJ1-2; 12 positions agree with TRBD1. Losses at the gene ends were 4 bases for V and 3 bases for J; bases not matched to a gene: 6. Germline loops: CDR1 GTSNPN, CDR2 SVGIG (reference sequence). The CDR3 runs to 15 residues. This chain's CDR3 is CAWNKGQGAYYGYTF. For the CDR3, the DNA is TGTGCCTGGAATAAGGGACAGGGGGCGTACTATGGCTACACCTTC.

The chain couples TRBV2 to TRBJ2-7; D is unclear. The germline V gene has CDR1 SNHLY and CDR2 FYNNEI. Trimming took 8 bases from V and 0 from J, leaving 20 bases between them. CDR3 length: 16 amino acids. The CDR3, as DNA: TGTGCCAGCGCCTCCCCGCCAGGTTTTCCCTCCTACGAGCAGTACTTC. Translation: CASASPPGFPSYEQYF.

The V call is TRBV11-2, the J call TRBJ2-7; D unresolved. The CDR3 spans 11 residues. Trimming pared 5 bases from V and 3 bases from J, leaving 5 bases between. Germline V CDR1 and CDR2: SGHAT, FQNNGV. This CDR3 reads CASSPHYEQYF. The CDR3 nucleotides read TGTGCCAGCAGCCCTCACTACGAGCAGTACTTC.

The chain is built from TRBV6-2 or TRBV6-3 and TRBJ2-6, with D maybe TRBD1 (6 bases). This CDR3 is 15 amino acids long. Germline CDR1 is MNHEY and CDR2 is SVGEGT. Trimming took off 5 bases at V and 2 bases at J, with 10 bases between the two ends. The CDR3 nucleotides are TGTGCCAGCAGTCCAACAGGGACTGGGGCCAACGTCCTGACTTTC. It codes for CASSPTGTGANVLTF.